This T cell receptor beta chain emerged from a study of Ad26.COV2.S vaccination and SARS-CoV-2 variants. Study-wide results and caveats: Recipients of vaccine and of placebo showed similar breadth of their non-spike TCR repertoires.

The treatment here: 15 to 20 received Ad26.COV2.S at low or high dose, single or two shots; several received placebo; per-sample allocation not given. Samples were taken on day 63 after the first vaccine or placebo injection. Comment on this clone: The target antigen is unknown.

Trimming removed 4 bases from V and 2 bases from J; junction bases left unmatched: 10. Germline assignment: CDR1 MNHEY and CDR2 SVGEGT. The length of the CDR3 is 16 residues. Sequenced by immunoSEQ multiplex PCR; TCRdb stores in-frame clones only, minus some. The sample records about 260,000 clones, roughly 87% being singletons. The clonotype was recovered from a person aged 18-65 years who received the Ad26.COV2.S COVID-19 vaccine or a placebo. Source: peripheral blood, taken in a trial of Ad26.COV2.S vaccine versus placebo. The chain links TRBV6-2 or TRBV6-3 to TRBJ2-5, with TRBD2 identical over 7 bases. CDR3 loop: CASSSYGTSEQETQYF. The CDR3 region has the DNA TGTGCCAGCAGTTCCTACGGCACTAGCGAGCAAGAGACCCAGTACTTC.